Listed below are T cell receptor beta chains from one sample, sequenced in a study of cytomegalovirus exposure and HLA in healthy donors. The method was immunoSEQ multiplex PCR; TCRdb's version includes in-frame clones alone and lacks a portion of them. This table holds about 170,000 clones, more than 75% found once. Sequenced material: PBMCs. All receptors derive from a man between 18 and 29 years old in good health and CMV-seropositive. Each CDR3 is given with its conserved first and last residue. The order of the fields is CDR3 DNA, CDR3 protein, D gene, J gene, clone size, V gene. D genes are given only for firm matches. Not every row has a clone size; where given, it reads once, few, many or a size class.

cdr3_nt: TGTGCCAGCAGCTTTGGGACAGGGTTCCACGAGCAGTACTTC
cdr3_aa: CASSFGTGFHEQYF
d_call: TRBD1
j_call: TRBJ2-7
clone_size: NA
v_call: TRBV5-6

cdr3_nt: TGCGCCAGCAGGCGCGGCACAGATACGCAGTATTTT
cdr3_aa: CASRRGTDTQYF
d_call: NA
j_call: TRBJ2-3
clone_size: once
v_call: TRBV5-1

cdr3_nt: TGTGCCAGCAGTTACTCGAACAGGGGAAACACTGAAGCTTTCTTT
cdr3_aa: CASSYSNRGNTEAFF
d_call: TRBD1
j_call: TRBJ1-1
clone_size: NA
v_call: TRBV6-5

cdr3_nt: TGTGCCAGCAGTGGGCCGGGACAGGGCGGATCACCCCTCCACTTT
cdr3_aa: CASSGPGQGGSPLHF
d_call: TRBD1
j_call: TRBJ1-6
clone_size: NA
v_call: TRBV25-1

cdr3_nt: TGTGCCAGCAGTGAGGTCAGGGGGCGCGCGGAGACCCAGTACTTC
cdr3_aa: CASSEVRGRAETQYF
d_call: TRBD1
j_call: TRBJ2-5
clone_size: NA
v_call: TRBV2

cdr3_nt: TGTGCCAGCAGTCACGACGGCGGGTCCTACGAGCAGTACTTC
cdr3_aa: CASSHDGGSYEQYF
d_call: NA
j_call: TRBJ2-7
clone_size: NA
v_call: TRBV6-5

cdr3_nt: TGCGCCAGCAGCCAAGGACGGCGCGAACAGGGCTATGGCTACACCTTC
cdr3_aa: CASSQGRREQGYGYTF
d_call: NA
j_call: TRBJ1-2
clone_size: NA
v_call: TRBV4-3

cdr3_nt: TGTGCCAGCAGCTACCAGGACAGGGCGAACACTGAAGCTTTCTTT
cdr3_aa: CASSYQDRANTEAFF
d_call: TRBD1
j_call: TRBJ1-1
clone_size: once
v_call: TRBV7-2

cdr3_nt: TGTGCCAGCAGTGAGAGCGGACAGGGCGATTCACCCCTCCACTTT
cdr3_aa: CASSESGQGDSPLHF
d_call: TRBD1
j_call: TRBJ1-6
clone_size: NA
v_call: TRBV2

cdr3_nt: TGTGCCAGCAGCGGGGCCCAGACGGGTCAGCCCCAGCATTTT
cdr3_aa: CASSGAQTGQPQHF
d_call: NA
j_call: TRBJ1-5
clone_size: NA
v_call: TRBV7-8

cdr3_nt: TGTGCCAGCAGGGGAACTAGCGGGGAGTCCTACGAGCAGTACTTC
cdr3_aa: CASRGTSGESYEQYF
d_call: TRBD2
j_call: TRBJ2-7
clone_size: NA
v_call: TRBV25-1

cdr3_nt: TGTGCCTGGAGTCCAGGGGGCTATGAGCAGTTCTTC
cdr3_aa: CAWSPGGYEQFF
d_call: TRBD1
j_call: TRBJ2-1
clone_size: NA
v_call: TRBV30

cdr3_nt: TGTGCCAGCAGCTTAAGAAGGGTAGGGGGCACAGATACGCAGTATTTT
cdr3_aa: CASSLRRVGGTDTQYF
d_call: NA
j_call: TRBJ2-3
clone_size: once
v_call: TRBV7-8

cdr3_nt: TGCAGCGTTGAACGGGCAGGGTACGAGCAGTACTTC
cdr3_aa: CSVERAGYEQYF
d_call: NA
j_call: TRBJ2-7
clone_size: NA
v_call: TRBV29-1

cdr3_nt: TGTGCCAGCAGTTACCAGGGGACCAGAGAAGAGACCCAGTACTTC
cdr3_aa: CASSYQGTREETQYF
d_call: NA
j_call: TRBJ2-5
clone_size: NA
v_call: TRBV6-6

cdr3_nt: TGTGCCAGCAGCTTAGAACAGGGGGTGGACACTGAAGCTTTCTTT
cdr3_aa: CASSLEQGVDTEAFF
d_call: TRBD1
j_call: TRBJ1-1
clone_size: NA
v_call: TRBV7-6

cdr3_nt: TGTGCCAGCAGTTCGACTAGCGGGGGGTTAAGAGATACGCAGTATTTT
cdr3_aa: CASSSTSGGLRDTQYF
d_call: TRBD2
j_call: TRBJ2-3
clone_size: once
v_call: TRBV6-5

cdr3_nt: TGTGCCAGTCTCTACAGGGCTGGGGCCAACGTCCTGACTTTC
cdr3_aa: CASLYRAGANVLTF
d_call: NA
j_call: TRBJ2-6
clone_size: NA
v_call: TRBV19

cdr3_nt: TGTGCCAGCAGCTTATCGTTAACAGAAGCTTTCTTT
cdr3_aa: CASSLSLTEAFF
d_call: NA
j_call: TRBJ1-1
clone_size: NA
v_call: TRBV7-7